A single sample is the source of the 13 T cell receptor beta chains below, sequenced in a study of Ad26.COV2.S vaccination and SARS-CoV-2 variants. Treatment here: 15 to 20 received Ad26.COV2.S at low or high dose, single or two shots; 5 received placebo; per-sample allocation not given. Sampling happened 63 days after the first vaccine or placebo injection. This table comes from immunoSEQ multiplex PCR, and its TCRdb copy is limited to in-frame clones, with some not included. The sample yields a few hundred thousand clones, 75% to 90% seen once. Source: peripheral blood, taken in a trial of Ad26.COV2.S vaccine versus placebo. The receptors come from a person aged 18 to 59 who received the Ad26.COV2.S COVID-19 vaccine or a placebo.

The chain combines TRBV4-3 with TRBJ1-5; D perhaps matches TRBD1 (5 bases). Germline values: CDR1 LGHNA, CDR2 YSLEER. V dropped 0 bases and J dropped 5 bases, with 20 bases sitting between them. The CDR3 covers 18 residues. The CDR3 loop reads CASSQEVHRAGSDQPQHF. The CDR3 coding sequence is TGCGCCAGCAGCCAAGAAGTTCACCGGGCAGGGTCGGATCAGCCCCAGCATTTT.

The CDR3 loop is CASRATGNTIYF. CDR3 DNA: TGTGCCAGCAGGGCCACTGGAAACACCATATATTTT. The V gene is TRBV21-1, the J gene TRBJ1-3; the DNA was not used to check the table's D call, TRBD1. TRBV21-1 is tagged as a pseudogene. CDR3 length equals 12 residues.

This clone was picked up one time. This sequence joins TRBV7-6 and TRBJ2-5; 8 bases align to TRBD2. Germline values: CDR1 SGHVS, CDR2 FNYEAQ. This CDR3 comprises 14 residues. Losses at the gene ends were 5 bases for V and 1 base for J; bases not matched to a gene: 3. CDR3 region: CASSLAGGQETQYF. For the CDR3, the DNA is TGTGCCAGCAGCCTCGCGGGGGGCCAAGAGACCCAGTACTTC.

J is TRBJ2-5 and V is TRBV24-1; possible D gene TRBD2, 6 bases. Germline V gives CDR1 KGHDR, CDR2 SFDVKD. The CDR3 spans 15 residues. V shed 1 base and J shed 0 bases, with 8 bases lying between them. The CDR3, as DNA: TGTGCCACCAGTGATTTTCGGGACTACCAAGAGACCCAGTACTTC. Its protein is CATSDFRDYQETQYF.

About this clone: The identical CDR3 is also encoded by other nucleotide sequences in the sample. V is TRBV6-5 and J is TRBJ2-2; D gene ambiguous. The CDR3 has 13 amino acids. V was cut by 2 bases and J by 1 base, with 2 bases left in between. Germline values: CDR1 MNHEY, CDR2 SVGAGI. The CDR3 here is CASSYLNTGELFF. Here the CDR3 DNA reads TGTGCCAGCAGTTACCTGAACACCGGGGAGCTGTTTTTT.

This rearrangement joins TRBV24-1 to TRBJ2-5, with D unresolved. The CDR3 spans 13 residues. V gave up 0 bases and J gave up 4 bases, with 5 bases separating them. From germline, CDR1 is KGHDR and CDR2 SFDVKD. CDR3 residues: CATSDLNGETQYF. CDR3 DNA: TGTGCCACCAGTGATTTGAATGGAGAGACCCAGTACTTC.

This rearrangement joins TRBV29-1 to TRBJ1-1; 11 positions match TRBD1. From germline, CDR1 is SQVTM and CDR2 ANQGSEA. The CDR3 length is 15 residues. J was trimmed by 7 bases and V by 4 bases; bases with no gene match: 11. CDR3 region: CSVADRGRSALEAFF. DNA of the CDR3: TGCAGCGTTGCGGACAGGGGGCGGTCTGCCCTTGAAGCTTTCTTT.

V is TRBV24-1 and J is TRBJ2-5; no clear D. Germline V gene lookup returns CDR1 KGHDR and CDR2 SFDVKD. Trimming left V 3 bases short and J 5 bases short, with 15 bases between. This CDR3 comprises 15 residues. This CDR3 is CATSDGTDLGETQYF. The CDR3 DNA reads TGTGCCACCAGTGATGGTACAGACCTGGGGGAGACCCAGTACTTC.

The chain carries TRBV11-2 and TRBJ2-7; D might be TRBD1 or TRBD2, each matching 5 bases. The germline CDR1 and CDR2 sequences are SGHAT and FQNNGV. The V end lost 5 bases, the J end lost 0 bases, and 11 bases lay between the germline ends. This CDR3 has 14 amino acids. CDR3 protein: CASSEPGASYEQYV. The DNA for the CDR3 is TGTGCCAGCAGCGAGCCCGGGGCCTCCTACGAGCAGTACGTC.

This chain connects TRBV19 to TRBJ1-1, with 7 bases identical to TRBD1. The junction had 6 bases not matched to a gene; V was cut back by 7 bases and J by 1 base. Germline V lookup: CDR1 LNHDA, CDR2 SQIVND (reference sequence). CDR3 length: 14 amino acids. CDR3 sequence reads: CASIDDRANTEAFF. DNA for the CDR3: TGTGCCAGTATTGACGACAGGGCGAACACTGAAGCTTTCTTT.

The rearrangement uses TRBV30 and TRBJ2-5; perhaps TRBD2 as D (5 bases). Germline V gene lookup returns CDR1 GTSNPN and CDR2 SVGIG (reference sequence). V dropped 1 base and J dropped 1 base, with 10 bases sitting between them. The CDR3 is 14 amino acids. DNA for the CDR3: TGTGCCTGGAGTGGGGGAGCGGTCCAAGAGACCCAGTACTTC. This sequence encodes CAWSGGAVQETQYF.

The chain links TRBV19 to TRBJ1-2; tentative D call: TRBD1 (5 bases). The CDR3 length is 12 residues. V was trimmed by 7 bases and J by 2 bases, leaving 8 bases between them. Germline-derived CDR1 and CDR2 are LNHDA and SQIVND (reference sequence). The CDR3 coding sequence is TGTGCCAGTAAGGACAAAAACTATGGCTACACCTTC. Amino acid sequence: CASKDKNYGYTF.

The chain has TRBV11-2 and TRBJ2-2; no clear D. This CDR3 region has 14 residues. Per germline, CDR1 SGHAT and CDR2 FQNNGV. The V end lost 3 bases, the J end lost 7 bases, and 12 bases lay between the germline ends. This CDR3 is CASSFSTTGGELFF. DNA for the CDR3: TGTGCCAGCAGCTTTAGCACGACGGGCGGGGAGCTGTTTTTT. The full variable domain, in which reference TRBV11-2 and TRBJ2-2 provide the parts outside the CDR3, is EAGVAQSPRYKIIEKRQSVAFWCNPISGHATLYWYQQILGQGPKLLIQFQNNGVVDDSQLPKDRFSAERLKGVDSTLKIQPAKLEDSAVYLCASSFSTTGGELFFGEGSRLTVL.